This T cell receptor beta chain was observed in a study of CD8 T cells in Susac syndrome. A quantity of about 0.5 to 1 ug RNA underwent reverse transcription using random hexamers. An immunoSEQ multiplex PCR amplified TCR beta CDR3 over 54 Vbeta and 13 Jbeta. A single record per CDR3 protein comes from TCRdb applying MiXCR to the immunoSEQ multiplex PCR reads. The sample has roughly 130,000 distinct CDR3 sequences, over 90% seen once. Germline CDR1 reads DFQATT; CDR2 reads SNEGSKA (reference sequence). The CDR3 covers 15 residues. Losses at the gene ends were 5 bases for V and 5 bases for J; bases not matched to a gene: 15. The controls were healthy donors who were matched for age and sex. CD8+ and CD4+ T cells were negatively isolated; TEMRA cells were FACS-enriched.

The genes are TRBV20-1 and TRBJ2-7; TRBD2 aligns across 7 bases. The sequencing sample was made of CD4+ T cells from PBMCs. The sequence derives from a human donor in good health. The CDR3 region is CSARLPGGGPHEQYF. The CDR3 DNA follows: TGCAGTGCTCGCCTACCGGGGGGAGGGCCCCACGAGCAGTACTTC.